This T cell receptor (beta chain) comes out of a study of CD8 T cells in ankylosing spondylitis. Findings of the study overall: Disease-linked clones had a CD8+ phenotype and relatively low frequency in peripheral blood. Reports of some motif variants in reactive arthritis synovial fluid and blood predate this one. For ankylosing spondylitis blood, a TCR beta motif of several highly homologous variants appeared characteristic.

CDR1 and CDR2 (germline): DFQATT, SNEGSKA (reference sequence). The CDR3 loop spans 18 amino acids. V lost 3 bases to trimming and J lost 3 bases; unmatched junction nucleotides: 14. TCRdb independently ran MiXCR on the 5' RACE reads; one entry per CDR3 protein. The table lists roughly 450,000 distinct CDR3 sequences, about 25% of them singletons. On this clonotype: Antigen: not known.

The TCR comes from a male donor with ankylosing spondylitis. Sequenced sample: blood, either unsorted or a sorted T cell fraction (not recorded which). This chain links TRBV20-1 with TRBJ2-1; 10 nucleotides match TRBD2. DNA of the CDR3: TGCAGTGCTAGGAGGCCTAGCGGGAGAGTTTCACACTACAATGAGCAGTTCTTC. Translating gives CSARRPSGRVSHYNEQFF.